Listed below are T cell receptor beta chains from one sample, sequenced in a study of blood T cell repertoires in COVID-19. Assay: immunoSEQ multiplex PCR; the TCRdb copy retains only in-frame clones and omits some. Of about 260,000 clones listed, more than 75% are singletons. The source material was PBMCs or T cells enriched from blood (not recorded which). These receptors came from a woman aged 45-60 years who had recovered from COVID-19. Both conserved end residues are part of each CDR3. The order of the fields is J gene, clone size, V gene, D gene, CDR3 DNA, CDR3 protein. A D gene is named only where the DNA matches it firmly. Only some rows state a clone size, as once, few, many or a class for expanded clones.

j_gene: TRBJ2-3; abundance: NA; v_gene: TRBV12-3/TRBV12-4; d_gene: NA; CDR3nt: TGTGCCAGCAGTAGCGGAAACACAGATACGCAGTATTTT; CDR3aa: CASSSGNTDTQYF
j_gene: TRBJ1-1; abundance: NA; v_gene: TRBV7-2; d_gene: TRBD1; CDR3nt: TGTGCCAGCAGCTTTGCAGGGGGTCGGACTGAAGCTTTCTTT; CDR3aa: CASSFAGGRTEAFF
j_gene: TRBJ1-1; abundance: NA; v_gene: TRBV7-2; d_gene: NA; CDR3nt: TGTGCCAGCAGCGTACGGGGGGGGTATAGGGACACTGAAGCTTTCTTT; CDR3aa: CASSVRGGYRDTEAFF
j_gene: TRBJ2-7; abundance: NA; v_gene: TRBV23-1; d_gene: NA; CDR3nt: TGCGCCAGCAGTCAATCCAGACGGAGATCCTCCTACGAGCAGTACTTC; CDR3aa: CASSQSRRRSSYEQYF
j_gene: TRBJ1-4; abundance: NA; v_gene: TRBV7-2; d_gene: NA; CDR3nt: TGTGCCAGCAGCTTAGGCGCAGGGCGCGAAAAACTGTTTTTT; CDR3aa: CASSLGAGREKLFF
j_gene: TRBJ1-4; abundance: NA; v_gene: TRBV6-2/TRBV6-3; d_gene: NA; CDR3nt: TGTGCCAGCAGTTACGGACAAGGATATGAAAAACTGTTTTTT; CDR3aa: CASSYGQGYEKLFF
j_gene: TRBJ2-7; abundance: NA; v_gene: TRBV11-2; d_gene: TRBD2; CDR3nt: TGTGCCAGCAGCTTAGTCGGGACTAAATCCTACGAGCAGTACTTC; CDR3aa: CASSLVGTKSYEQYF
j_gene: TRBJ2-5; abundance: NA; v_gene: TRBV10-2; d_gene: NA; CDR3nt: TGCGCCAGCAGTGAGTCGACGGGGGAGACCCAGTACTTC; CDR3aa: CASSESTGETQYF
j_gene: TRBJ2-2; abundance: NA; v_gene: TRBV6-2/TRBV6-3; d_gene: NA; CDR3nt: TGTGCCAGCAGTTACGTTCCCGGGTGGACCGGGGAGCTGTTTTTT; CDR3aa: CASSYVPGWTGELFF
j_gene: TRBJ2-7; abundance: NA; v_gene: TRBV12-3/TRBV12-4; d_gene: TRBD1; CDR3nt: TGTGCCAGCACCCCGACAGGGGGCTACGAGCAGTACTTC; CDR3aa: CASTPTGGYEQYF
j_gene: TRBJ1-5; abundance: NA; v_gene: TRBV6-5; d_gene: NA; CDR3nt: TGTGCCAGCAGCATGGGAGATCAGCCCCAGCATTTT; CDR3aa: CASSMGDQPQHF
j_gene: TRBJ2-2; abundance: NA; v_gene: TRBV30; d_gene: TRBD2; CDR3nt: TGTGCCTGGACGTTCCGGCTAGCGGGCGGCACCGGGGAGCTGTTTTTT; CDR3aa: CAWTFRLAGGTGELFF
j_gene: TRBJ2-4; abundance: once; v_gene: TRBV28; d_gene: TRBD1; CDR3nt: TGTGCCAGCAGCCAGACAGGGTTAGCCAAAAACATTCAGTACTTC; CDR3aa: CASSQTGLAKNIQYF
j_gene: TRBJ1-4; abundance: NA; v_gene: TRBV2; d_gene: NA; CDR3nt: TGTGCCAGCACAGGTCAGATGGCAACTAATGAAAAACTGTTTTTT; CDR3aa: CASTGQMATNEKLFF
j_gene: TRBJ1-5; abundance: NA; v_gene: TRBV7-2; d_gene: NA; CDR3nt: TGTGCCAGCAGCGTCACAGGGTTGGATCAGCCCCAGCATTTT; CDR3aa: CASSVTGLDQPQHF
j_gene: TRBJ1-3; abundance: few; v_gene: TRBV11-3; d_gene: NA; CDR3nt: TGTGCCAGCAGCTTCCTCTCTGGAAACACCATATATTTT; CDR3aa: CASSFLSGNTIYF
j_gene: TRBJ1-5; abundance: NA; v_gene: TRBV29-1; d_gene: NA; CDR3nt: TGCAGCGTTGTAGGGGGGGCGCGTCAGCCCCAGCATTTT; CDR3aa: CSVVGGARQPQHF
j_gene: TRBJ1-5; abundance: NA; v_gene: TRBV19; d_gene: TRBD1; CDR3nt: TGTGCCAGTAGTGCCCGACAGGGGGCCAATCAGCCCCAGCATTTT; CDR3aa: CASSARQGANQPQHF
j_gene: TRBJ1-1; abundance: NA; v_gene: TRBV28; d_gene: NA; CDR3nt: TGTGCCAGCAGCGAGATGAACACTGAAGCTTTCTTT; CDR3aa: CASSEMNTEAFF
j_gene: TRBJ1-4; abundance: NA; v_gene: TRBV7-2; d_gene: NA; CDR3nt: TGTGCCAGCAGCTTACCCCCAGGGGCAACTAATGAAAAACTGTTTTTT; CDR3aa: CASSLPPGATNEKLFF
j_gene: TRBJ1-2; abundance: NA; v_gene: TRBV5-1; d_gene: NA; CDR3nt: TGCGCCAGCAGCTTGTCCAAGACGGGGAATAACTATGGCTACACCTTC; CDR3aa: CASSLSKTGNNYGYTF
j_gene: TRBJ2-1; abundance: once; v_gene: TRBV6-5; d_gene: TRBD2; CDR3nt: TGTGCCAGCACCGGCTGGGGGGAGGGCCTCAATGAGCAGTTCTTC; CDR3aa: CASTGWGEGLNEQFF
j_gene: TRBJ1-1; abundance: NA; v_gene: TRBV6-5; d_gene: NA; CDR3nt: TGTGCCAGCCGCGGGGGAACATTGAGCACTGAAGCTTTCTTT; CDR3aa: CASRGGTLSTEAFF
j_gene: TRBJ1-3; abundance: NA; v_gene: TRBV4-1; d_gene: NA; CDR3nt: TGCGCCAGCAGCCAAGAGGGTCCAGGGAACCCCTTCTCTGGAAACACCATATATTTT; CDR3aa: CASSQEGPGNPFSGNTIYF
j_gene: TRBJ1-1; abundance: NA; v_gene: TRBV12-5; d_gene: NA; CDR3nt: TGTGCTAGTGTCTTTGACGGGATGAACACTGAAGCTTTCTTT; CDR3aa: CASVFDGMNTEAFF
j_gene: TRBJ2-1; abundance: once; v_gene: TRBV27; d_gene: TRBD2; CDR3nt: TGTGCCAGCAGTCAAGGGACTAGCGGAATGAGCTCCTACAATGAGCAGTTCTTC; CDR3aa: CASSQGTSGMSSYNEQFF